This T cell receptor (beta chain) derives from a study of Graves' ophthalmopathy and Graves' hyperthyroidism. A note on this clonotype: Antigen specificity is unknown.

V lost 0 bases and J 4 bases, leaving 10 bases between the germline ends. Germline loops: CDR1 SGHRS, CDR2 YFSETQ. This CDR3 region has 14 residues. Investigators amplified TCR beta CDR3 regions from RNA transcripts. First-round RT-PCR employed HTBI primers, with a second-round multiplex PCR after it. Using its own MiXCR run on the multiplex PCR reads, TCRdb lists one record per CDR3 protein. The sample consists of about 410,000 distinct CDR3 sequences, about 18% of them appearing once. Moderate-to-severe activity, CAS ≥3, NOSPECS ≥4 and a duration under 3 months were seen in donors with ophthalmopathy. Orbital computed tomography, thyroid ultrasound, TRAb, serum thyroxine and clinical symptoms formed the basis of diagnosis. The study's findings and limits: The model achieved about 67% sensitivity and roughly 79% specificity for ophthalmopathy progression. Most thyroid clonotypes with frequency above 0.001 were detected in blood too.

The sample taken for sequencing was peripheral blood. This sequence originates from a woman aged 18-29 years with Graves' ophthalmopathy. The chain is built from TRBV5-1 and TRBJ1-1; D gene ambiguous. CDR3 nucleotides: TGCGCCAGCAGCTTGGTTAGGGAGGCCACTGAAGCTTTCTTT. Translation gives CASSLVREATEAFF. The full variable domain, in which reference TRBV5-1 and TRBJ1-1 provide the parts outside the CDR3, is KAGVTQTPRYLIKTRGQQVTLSCSPISGHRSVSWYQQTPGQGLQFLFEYFSETQRNKGNFPGRFSGRQFSNSRSEMNVSTLELGDSALYLCASSLVREATEAFFGQGTRLTVV.